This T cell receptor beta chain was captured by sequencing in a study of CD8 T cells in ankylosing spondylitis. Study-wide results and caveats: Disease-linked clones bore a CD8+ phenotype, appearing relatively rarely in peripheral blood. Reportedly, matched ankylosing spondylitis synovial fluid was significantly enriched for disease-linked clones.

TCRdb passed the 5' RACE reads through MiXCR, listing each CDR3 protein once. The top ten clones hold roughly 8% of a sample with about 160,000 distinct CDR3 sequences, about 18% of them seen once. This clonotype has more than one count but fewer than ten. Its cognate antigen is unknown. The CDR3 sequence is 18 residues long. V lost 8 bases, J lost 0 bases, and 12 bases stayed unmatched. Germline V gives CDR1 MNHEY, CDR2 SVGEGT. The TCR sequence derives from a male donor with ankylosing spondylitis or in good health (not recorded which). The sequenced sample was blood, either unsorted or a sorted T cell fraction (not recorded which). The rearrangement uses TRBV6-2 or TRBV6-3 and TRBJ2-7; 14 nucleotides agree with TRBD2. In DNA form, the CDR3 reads TGTGCCAGCGAACGACTAGCGGGAGGGCCTAATCTCTCCTACGAGCAGTACTTC. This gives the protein CASERLAGGPNLSYEQYF.